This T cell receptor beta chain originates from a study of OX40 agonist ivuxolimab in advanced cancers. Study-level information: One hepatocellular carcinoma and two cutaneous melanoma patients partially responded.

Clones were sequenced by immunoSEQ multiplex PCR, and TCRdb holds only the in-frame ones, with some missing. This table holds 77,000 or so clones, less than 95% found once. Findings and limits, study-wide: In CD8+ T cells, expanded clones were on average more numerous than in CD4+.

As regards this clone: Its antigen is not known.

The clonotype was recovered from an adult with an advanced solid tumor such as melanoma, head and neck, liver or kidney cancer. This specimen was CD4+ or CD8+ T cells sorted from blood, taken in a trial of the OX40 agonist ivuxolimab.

The CDR3: CASSYSMTLGYTF. Written as DNA, the CDR3 is TGTGCCAGCAGTTACTCGATGACGCTTGGCTACACCTTC. The V call is TRBV6-6, the J call TRBJ1-2, with D unclear. The germline V gene encodes CDR1 MNHNY and CDR2 SVGAGI (reference sequence). V shed 0 bases and J shed 7 bases, with 9 bases lying between them. The CDR3 contains 13 residues.